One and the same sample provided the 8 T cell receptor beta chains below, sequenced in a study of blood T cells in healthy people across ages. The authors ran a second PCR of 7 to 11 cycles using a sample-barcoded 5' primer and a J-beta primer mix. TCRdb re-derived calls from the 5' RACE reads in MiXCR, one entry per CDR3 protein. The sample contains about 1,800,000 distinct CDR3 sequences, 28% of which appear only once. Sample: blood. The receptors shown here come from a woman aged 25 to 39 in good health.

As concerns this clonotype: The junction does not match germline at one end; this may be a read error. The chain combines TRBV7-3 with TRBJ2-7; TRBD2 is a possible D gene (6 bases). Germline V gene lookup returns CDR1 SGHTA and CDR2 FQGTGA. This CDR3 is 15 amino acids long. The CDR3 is CASSPTGGELAERYF. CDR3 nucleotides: TGTGCCAGCAGCCCGACGGGCGGGGAACTGGCCGAGCGGTACTTC. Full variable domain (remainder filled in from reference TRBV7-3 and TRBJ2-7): GAGVSQTPSNKVTEKGKYVELRCDPISGHTALYWYRQSLGQGPEFLIYFQGTGAADDSGLPNDRFFAVRPEGSVSTLKIQRTERGDSAVYLCASSPTGGELAERYFGPGTRLTVT.

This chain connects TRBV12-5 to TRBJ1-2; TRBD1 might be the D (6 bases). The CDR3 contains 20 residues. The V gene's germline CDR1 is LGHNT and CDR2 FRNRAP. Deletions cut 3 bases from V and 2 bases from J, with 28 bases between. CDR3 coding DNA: TGTGCTAGTGGTTTCGTGTTGCTCACCGACACCCGACAGGAGAACTATGGCTACACCTTC. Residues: CASGFVLLTDTRQENYGYTF.

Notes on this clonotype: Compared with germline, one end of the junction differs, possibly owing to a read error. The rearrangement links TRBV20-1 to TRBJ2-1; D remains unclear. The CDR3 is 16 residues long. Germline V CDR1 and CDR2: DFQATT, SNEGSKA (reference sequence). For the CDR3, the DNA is TGCAGTGCTAGTATCCTCAGAGCGCGAAACTACAATGAGCAGCTCTTC. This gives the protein CSASILRARNYNEQLF.

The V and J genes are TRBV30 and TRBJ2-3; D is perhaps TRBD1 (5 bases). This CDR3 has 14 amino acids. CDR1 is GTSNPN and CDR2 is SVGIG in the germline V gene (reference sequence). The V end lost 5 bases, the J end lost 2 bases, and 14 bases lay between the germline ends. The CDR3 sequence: CAWGPGLSTDTQYF. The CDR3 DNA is TGTGCCTGGGGCCCAGGGCTATCCACAGATACGCAGTATTTT.

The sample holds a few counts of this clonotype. The CDR3, as DNA: TGTGCCAGCCAGAGGGTAGCGGGAGTTGAGCAGTACTTC. Amino acid sequence: CASQRVAGVEQYF. The V call is TRBV25-1, the J call TRBJ2-7, with 9 bases matching TRBD2. CDR3 length equals 13 residues. Germline trimming cut 8 bases from V and 7 bases from J; bases unmatched to any gene: 9. The V gene's germline CDR1 is MGHDK and CDR2 SYGVNS.

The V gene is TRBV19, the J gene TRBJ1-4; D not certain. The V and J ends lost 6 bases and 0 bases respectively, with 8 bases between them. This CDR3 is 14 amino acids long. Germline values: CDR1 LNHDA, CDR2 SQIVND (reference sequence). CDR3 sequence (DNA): TGTGCCAGTAGGAGGCAGGCAACTAATGAAAAACTGTTTTTT. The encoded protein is CASRRQATNEKLFF. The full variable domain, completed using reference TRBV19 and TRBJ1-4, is DGGITQSPKYLFRKEGQNVTLSCEQNLNHDAMYWYRQDPGQGLRLIYYSQIVNDFQKGDIAEGYSVSREKKESFPLTVTSAQKNPTAFYLCASRRQATNEKLFFGSGTQLSVL.

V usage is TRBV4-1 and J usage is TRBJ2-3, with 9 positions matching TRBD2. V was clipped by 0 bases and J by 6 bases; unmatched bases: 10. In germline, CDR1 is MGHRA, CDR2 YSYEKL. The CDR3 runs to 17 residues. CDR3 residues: CASSQDGSGGTSDTQYF. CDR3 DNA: TGCGCCAGCAGCCAAGATGGAAGCGGGGGGACATCGGATACGCAGTATTTT.

CDR3 DNA sequence: TGCAGTGCTAGAGATCTCCCAGCGGGAGTGGGACAGTTCTTC. As protein: CSARDLPAGVGQFF. This chain connects TRBV20-1 to TRBJ2-1; 8 positions match TRBD2. The CDR3 runs to 14 residues. Trimming took 0 bases from V and 13 from J; bases not matched to a gene: 11. Looked up from germline, CDR1 is DFQATT and CDR2 is SNEGSKA (reference sequence).